One and the same sample provided the 14 T cell receptor beta chains below, sequenced in a study of siplizumab effects on memory and regulatory T cells. Here immunoSEQ multiplex PCR was the method, and the copy in TCRdb shows in-frame clones only, minus some. Here the sample spans approximately 100,000 clones, around 90% being singletons. What was sequenced was Tregs sorted from blood. Receptor source: a human donor in good health.

V is TRBV7-3 and J is TRBJ2-2; 12 bases agree with TRBD2. Germline CDR1 reads SGHTA; CDR2 reads FQGTGA. V was pared by 3 bases and J by 6 bases, with 5 bases of the junction left unmatched. CDR3 length equals 16 residues. The CDR3 loop reads CASSFLGLAGSGELFF. CDR3 in DNA: TGTGCCAGCAGCTTCTTAGGACTAGCGGGATCCGGGGAGCTGTTTTTT.

The V and J genes are TRBV27 and TRBJ1-1; 7 nucleotides match TRBD1. Germline lookup yields CDR1 MNHEY and CDR2 SMNVEV (reference sequence). The CDR3 spans 15 residues. Losses at the gene ends were 2 bases for V and 6 bases for J; bases not matched to a gene: 9. CDR3 loop: CASSLGNRGSAEAFF. CDR3 sequence (DNA): TGTGCCAGCAGTTTAGGGAACAGGGGTTCGGCTGAAGCTTTCTTT.

This chain uses TRBV7-9 with TRBJ1-2, with TRBD1 as a possible D gene (5 bases). V lost 1 base and J lost 8, with 11 bases in between. Germline V gene lookup returns CDR1 SEHNR and CDR2 FQNEAQ (reference sequence). The CDR3 contains 13 residues. The CDR3 DNA is TGTGCCAGCAGCTTAGATGGGGCCGGGGGCTACACCTTC. This sequence encodes CASSLDGAGGYTF.

The rearrangement links TRBV7-9 to TRBJ2-1; no definite D call. The CDR3 contains 14 residues. V lost 4 bases, J lost 3 bases, and 10 bases lay in between. The germline V gene encodes CDR1 SEHNR and CDR2 FQNEAQ (reference sequence). In nucleotides, the CDR3 is TGTGCCAGCAGCTCGATGTACCTCTACAATGAGCAGTTCTTC. It encodes CASSSMYLYNEQFF.

This clone turned up a few times. This chain's CDR3 is CASSVTTGEYGYTF. DNA of the CDR3: TGTGCCAGTAGTGTAACGACAGGGGAGTATGGCTACACCTTC. This chain connects TRBV19 to TRBJ1-2; the match to TRBD1 covers 8 bases. Germline-derived CDR1 and CDR2 are LNHDA and SQIVND (reference sequence). This CDR3 spans 14 amino acids. V shed 5 bases and J 5 bases; nucleotides not matched to a gene: 7.

In DNA, the CDR3 is TGTGCCAGCAGCTTGACAGGGGATGGGGGGACCCAGTACTTC. Its translation is CASSLTGDGGTQYF. The genes are TRBV7-6 and TRBJ2-5; TRBD1 agrees at 8 bases. Losses at the gene ends were 3 bases for V and 7 bases for J; bases not matched to a gene: 7. The V gene's germline CDR1 is SGHVS and CDR2 FNYEAQ. CDR3 length equals 14 residues. The variable domain in full, completed from reference TRBV7-6 and TRBJ2-5, reads GAGVSQSPRYKVTKRGQDVALRCDPISGHVSLYWYRQALGQGPEFLTYFNYEAQQDKSGLPNDRFSAERPEGSISTLTIQRTEQRDSAMYRCASSLTGDGGTQYFGPGTRLLVL.

The chain combines TRBV15 with TRBJ2-1, with a weak D call TRBD1 (5 bases). Per germline, CDR1 LNHNV and CDR2 YYDKDF (reference sequence). This CDR3 contains 12 residues. V dropped 8 bases and J dropped 6 bases, with 11 bases sitting between them. CDR3 protein: CATGYQGNEQFF. The DNA for the CDR3 is TGTGCCACCGGATACCAGGGCAATGAGCAGTTCTTC.

V gene TRBV6-6 combines with J gene TRBJ2-7, with 10 nucleotides matching TRBD1. The CDR3 contains 13 residues. The germline V gene encodes CDR1 MNHNY and CDR2 SVGAGI (reference sequence). V shed 6 bases and J 4 bases; nucleotides not matched to a gene: 3. CDR3 region: CASSRGQGYEQYF. CDR3 nucleotides: TGTGCCAGCAGCCGGGGACAGGGGTACGAGCAGTACTTC.

The V and J genes are TRBV7-9 and TRBJ2-7, with D hard to call. This CDR3 is built from 13 residues. The germline V gene has CDR1 SEHNR and CDR2 FQNEAQ (reference sequence). V was clipped by 3 bases and J by 2 bases, with 8 bases between them. The CDR3 protein is CASSFGLTYEQYF. In DNA, the CDR3 is TGTGCCAGCAGCTTCGGTTTGACCTACGAGCAGTACTTC.

J is TRBJ2-7 and V is TRBV10-3; no clear D. V lost 0 bases and J lost 0, with 3 bases in between. Germline V lookup: CDR1 ENHRY, CDR2 SYGVKD. This CDR3 spans 13 amino acids. The CDR3 loop is CAISESGSYEQYF. As DNA, the CDR3 is TGTGCCATCAGTGAGTCCGGCTCCTACGAGCAGTACTTC.

The chain is built from TRBV18 and TRBJ2-5, with D possibly being TRBD2 (6 bases). Gene TRBJ2-7 matches the end of the DNA better, so the J call may be wrong. In germline, CDR1 is KGHSH, CDR2 LQKENI. CDR3 size: 17 residues. CDR3 nucleotides: TGTGCCAGCTCACCACCCCTTCAAGCGGGCTTCCCCTACGAGCAGTACTTC. It encodes CASSPPLQAGFPYEQYF.

The chain has TRBV7-6 and TRBJ2-7; 8 bases match TRBD2. J was trimmed by 2 bases and V by 6 bases; bases with no gene match: 9. CDR3 length: 15 amino acids. The V gene's germline CDR1 is SGHVS and CDR2 FNYEAQ. The DNA of the CDR3 is TGTGCCAGCAGTTCCGGGGGGGCTCCTACCTACGAGCAGTACTTC. This encodes CASSSGGAPTYEQYF.

The V gene is TRBV5-1, the J gene TRBJ2-7; the D gene is possibly TRBD1 (6 bases). Germline V gene sequence: CDR1 SGHRS, CDR2 YFSETQ. This CDR3 spans 15 amino acids. The V end lost 4 bases, the J end lost 1 base, and 15 bases lay between the germline ends. The CDR3 DNA sequence: TGCGCCAGCAGCACCCAAGGGGGTAGTTCCTACGAGCAGTACTTC. Translation: CASSTQGGSSYEQYF.

The count of this clone is one. This chain uses TRBV5-8 with TRBJ2-1, with D possibly TRBD2 on 5 matching bases. Germline V CDR1 and CDR2: SGHTS, YDEGEE. The CDR3 is 13 residues long. V was shortened by 1 base and J by 5 bases, with 7 bases between the two germline ends. The CDR3, as DNA: TGTGCCAGCAGCTTGCGGAGGAACAATGAGCAGTTCTTC. Translating gives CASSLRRNNEQFF. The full variable domain, with the rest looked up from reference TRBV5-8 and TRBJ2-1, is EAGVTQSPTHLIKTRGQQATLRCSPISGHTSVYWYQQALGLGLQFLLWYDEGEERNRGNFPPRFSGRQFPNYSSELNVNALELEDSALYLCASSLRRNNEQFFGPGTRLTVL.